The present T cell receptor (beta chain) was sequenced within a study of T cells in Graves' hyperthyroidism and ophthalmopathy. General study results and limits: Separating ophthalmopathy from stable hyperthyroidism was achieved by a 13 V-J model. Ophthalmopathy, as predicted by the model, came a median roughly 6.8 months after the prediction.

Many counts were recorded for this clonotype. As yet, its antigen is unknown. The CDR3 has 12 residues. Germline V lookup: CDR1 MNHEY, CDR2 SVGEGT. Trimming stripped 6 bases from V and 0 bases from J, with 6 bases between. Using RNA transcripts as the source, TCR beta CDR3 regions were amplified. The HTBI set primed first-round TCR CDR3 RT-PCR. In TCRdb, the multiplex PCR reads were re-called with MiXCR into one record per CDR3 protein. The sample contains around 600,000 distinct CDR3 sequences, around 13% of which appear only once. Source material: blood. This clonotype originated in a woman in her forties or fifties with Graves' ophthalmopathy. The chain recombines TRBV6-2 or TRBV6-3 with TRBJ2-7; D remains unclear. The CDR3 protein is CASSRTSYEQYF. DNA of the CDR3: TGTGCCAGCAGCCGGACCTCCTACGAGCAGTACTTC.